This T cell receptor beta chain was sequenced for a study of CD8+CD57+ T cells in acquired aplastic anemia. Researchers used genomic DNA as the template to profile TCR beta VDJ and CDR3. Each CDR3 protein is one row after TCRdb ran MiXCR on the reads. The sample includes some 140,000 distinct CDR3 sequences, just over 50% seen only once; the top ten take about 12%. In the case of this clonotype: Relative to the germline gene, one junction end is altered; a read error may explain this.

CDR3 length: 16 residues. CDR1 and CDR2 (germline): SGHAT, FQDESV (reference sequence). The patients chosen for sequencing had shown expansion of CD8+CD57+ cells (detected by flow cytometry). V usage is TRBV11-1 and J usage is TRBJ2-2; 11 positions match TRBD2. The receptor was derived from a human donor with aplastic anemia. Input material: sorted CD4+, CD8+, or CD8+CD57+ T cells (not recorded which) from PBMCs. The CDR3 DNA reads TGTGCCAGCAGCGTAGCGGGACTAGCGGTTACCGGGGAGCTGTTTTTT. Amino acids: CASSVAGLAVTGELFF.